This T cell receptor beta chain is drawn from a study of blood T cell repertoires in COVID-19. The overall study: Sites in the United States, Italy and Spain provided acute and convalescent COVID-19 samples. T cells, B-cell-depleted T cells, or PBMCs supplied cDNA or gDNA.

The CDR3 is 15 amino acids. The germline V gene encodes CDR1 ENHRY and CDR2 SYGVKD. The J segment lost 4 bases and the V segment lost 4 bases, leaving 6 bases of the junction unmatched. Original methodology: Scientists estimated how many nucleated cells there were by amplifying reference gene primers. TCRdb's table, derived via immunoSEQ multiplex PCR, lists solely in-frame clones and lacks some. The V and J calls and clone size are taken from that table; D and trimming were inferred from the DNA. The sample carries around 72,000 clones, 80% to 90% recorded once. The source is a man aged 50 to 59 with active COVID-19. Specimen: peripheral blood. The gene calls are TRBV10-3 and TRBJ2-7; 11 bases are shared with TRBD1. CDR3 DNA sequence: TGTGCCATCAGTGGGGGGACAGGGGGGTGGTACGAGCAGTACTTC. It codes for CAISGGTGGWYEQYF.